This entry lists 19 T cell receptor beta chains sequenced from one sample in a study of shared clonotypes between healthy human individuals. Clones were read by immunoSEQ multiplex PCR, and TCRdb kept only the in-frame ones, dropping some. Among about 2.3 million clones listed, just under 95% were seen once. The sequenced material came from naive CD4+ T cells from PBMCs. Subset specified: CD45RA+ positively selected. The receptors here all came from a man younger than 30 in good health. Some clones in this sample may be carry-over from other donors' samples.

The chain joins TRBV4-1 to TRBJ1-3, with D perhaps TRBD1 (5 bases). Germline loops: CDR1 MGHRA, CDR2 YSYEKL. CDR3 size: 16 residues. Trimming removed 0 bases at V and 3 bases at J, with 12 bases between. In DNA, the CDR3 is TGCGCCAGCAGCCAAGATCCCCGGGGCGGTGGAAACACCATATATTTT. Translating gives CASSQDPRGGGNTIYF.

Regarding this clone: Other DNA variants within this sample encode the same CDR3. V gene TRBV6-5 combines with J gene TRBJ1-4, with a weak D call TRBD1 (5 bases). This CDR3 spans 13 amino acids. Trimming took off 2 bases at V and 7 bases at J, with 8 bases between the two ends. In germline, CDR1 is MNHEY, CDR2 SVGAGI. CDR3 region: CASSYGGGEKLFF. The CDR3 DNA reads as TGTGCCAGCAGTTACGGGGGGGGTGAAAAACTGTTTTTT.

A single count supports this clone. The chain recombines TRBV12-5 with TRBJ2-6; no definite D call. Germline CDR1 is LGHNT and CDR2 is FRNRAP. The V and J ends lost 6 bases and 0 bases respectively, with 3 bases between them. This CDR3 comprises 13 residues. CDR3 loop: CASGISGANVLTF. CDR3 DNA: TGTGCTAGTGGCATCTCTGGGGCCAACGTCCTGACTTTC. Filled out from reference TRBV12-5 and TRBJ2-6, the complete variable domain reads DARVTQTPRHKVTEMGQEVTMRCQPILGHNTVFWYRQTMMQGLELLAYFRNRAPLDDSGMPKDRFSAEMPDATLATLKIQPSEPRDSAVYFCASGISGANVLTFGAGSRLTVL.

This rearrangement joins TRBV27 to TRBJ1-2; D is undetermined. V lost 3 bases to trimming and J lost 0 bases, with 8 bases between them. The CDR3 extends over 14 amino acids. Germline values: CDR1 MNHEY, CDR2 SMNVEV (reference sequence). The CDR3 sequence is CASSFASANYGYTF. In DNA form, the CDR3 reads TGTGCCAGCAGTTTCGCCTCAGCTAACTATGGCTACACCTTC.

The rearrangement uses TRBV5-1 and TRBJ1-2; 9 positions agree with TRBD1. The junction had 8 bases not matched to a gene; V was cut back by 4 bases and J by 4 bases. Germline CDR1 is SGHRS and CDR2 is YFSETQ. This CDR3 contains 15 residues. The CDR3 region is CASSGGTGKGYGYTF. CDR3 DNA sequence: TGCGCCAGCAGCGGGGGGACAGGGAAAGGCTATGGCTACACCTTC.

The CDR3 DNA is TGCGCCAGCAGCCAAGAAGGTGGACTAGCGGGAGGTACCTACAATGAGCAGTTCTTC. As protein: CASSQEGGLAGGTYNEQFF. This chain joins TRBV4-1 and TRBJ2-1, with 14 bases matching TRBD2. Germline assignment: CDR1 MGHRA and CDR2 YSYEKL. This CDR3 region has 19 residues. V gave up 0 bases and J gave up 2 bases; unmatched junction bases: 6.

This chain connects TRBV5-1 to TRBJ2-5; D gene uncertain. The germline V gene has CDR1 SGHRS and CDR2 YFSETQ. Trimming took 0 bases from V and 1 from J, leaving 7 bases between them. This CDR3 contains 14 residues. As DNA, the CDR3 is TGCGCCAGCAGCTTGGGCCTCCCCCAAGAGACCCAGTACTTC. Protein product: CASSLGLPQETQYF.

The chain links TRBV6-1 to TRBJ1-5, with 11 bases identical to TRBD1. Looked up from germline, CDR1 is MNHNS and CDR2 is SASEGT. This CDR3 region has 17 residues. V lost 1 base, J lost 2 bases, and 4 bases stayed unmatched. In DNA form, the CDR3 reads TGTGCCAGCAGTGAAGGGACAGGGGGCATAGGCAATCAGCCCCAGCATTTT. This gives the protein CASSEGTGGIGNQPQHF.

CDR3 in amino acids: CASRPRGRASGNTIYF. CDR3 DNA sequence: TGTGCCAGCAGACCTCGAGGACGGGCCTCTGGAAACACCATATATTTT. J is TRBJ1-3 and V is TRBV28; D unresolved. CDR3 length equals 16 residues. Germline assignment: CDR1 MDHEN and CDR2 SYDVKM. Trimming took off 6 bases at V and 0 bases at J, with 15 bases between the two ends.

The V and J genes are TRBV28 and TRBJ1-2, with 7 bases identical to TRBD1. Germline CDR1 is MDHEN and CDR2 is SYDVKM. The V and J ends lost 5 bases and 4 bases, in that order; junction bases with no gene match: 16. The CDR3 has 17 amino acids. CDR3 nucleotides: TGTGCCAGCAGTACTCGGACAGGTGGTCTAGGAGGCTATGGCTACACCTTC. The encoded protein is CASSTRTGGLGGYGYTF.

As to this clone: This CDR3 is also generated by other DNA sequences in the sample. Here the CDR3 reads CASSLTENTEAFF. DNA for the CDR3: TGTGCCAGCAGCTTAACAGAGAACACTGAAGCTTTCTTT. The rearrangement links TRBV11-2 to TRBJ1-1, with D hard to call. V lost 2 bases and J lost 1, with 5 bases in between. This CDR3 has 13 residues. Germline CDR1 and CDR2: SGHAT and FQNNGV.

The J gene is TRBJ2-1, the V gene TRBV11-2; 12 bases are a match to TRBD2. Germline assignment: CDR1 SGHAT and CDR2 FQNNGV. The CDR3 sequence is 16 residues long. V was clipped by 2 bases and J by 7 bases; unmatched bases: 6. The CDR3 sequence is CASSLRTSGGINEQFF. In DNA, the CDR3 is TGTGCCAGCAGCTTAAGAACTAGCGGGGGGATAAATGAGCAGTTCTTC.

This clone is a singleton in its sample. This CDR3 is also generated by other DNA sequences in the sample. The chain employs TRBV2 and TRBJ1-4; TRBD1 aligns across 11 bases. The CDR3 is 15 amino acids. CDR1 and CDR2 (germline): SNHLY, FYNNEI. With V trimmed by 6 bases and J by 4 bases, 4 bases remained unmatched. The CDR3 loop reads CASRRTGGSNEKLFF. The CDR3 DNA reads TGTGCCAGCAGGAGGACAGGGGGCAGTAATGAAAAACTGTTTTTT.

V is TRBV15 and J is TRBJ2-2; 9 nucleotides match TRBD2. Germline CDR1 reads LNHNV; CDR2 reads YYDKDF (reference sequence). Trimming at V came to 1 base and at J to 3 bases, leaving 6 bases not matched to a gene. The CDR3 has 17 residues. The CDR3 is CATSRGLSGRHTGELFF. For the CDR3, the DNA is TGTGCCACCAGCAGAGGGCTCAGCGGGAGGCACACCGGGGAGCTGTTTTTT. Full variable domain (missing parts from reference TRBV15 and TRBJ2-2): DAMVIQNPRYQVTQFGKPVTLSCSQTLNHNVMYWYQQKSSQAPKLLFHYYDKDFNNEADTPDNFQSRRPNTSFCFLDIRSPGLGDTAMYLCATSRGLSGRHTGELFFGEGSRLTVL.

The chain uses TRBV27 and TRBJ2-2; 8 bases are a match to TRBD1. The V gene end was trimmed by 8 bases and the J gene end by 7 bases; junction bases not matched to a gene: 21. From germline, CDR1 is MNHEY and CDR2 SMNVEV (reference sequence). This CDR3 has 18 residues. DNA for the CDR3: TGTGCCAGCTCTTCCGGGTGGGGGCAGGGGGCTTGGGACGGGGAGCTGTTTTTT. Its protein is CASSSGWGQGAWDGELFF.

This clone came up once. V usage is TRBV6-6 and J usage is TRBJ1-1, with D unclear. The germline V gene has CDR1 MNHNY and CDR2 SVGAGI (reference sequence). V lost 8 bases and J lost 5, with 24 bases in between. The CDR3 is 16 amino acids. The CDR3 loop reads CASGNPARPKGTEAFF. CDR3 coding DNA: TGTGCCAGCGGAAATCCCGCGCGCCCGAAAGGGACTGAAGCTTTCTTT.

The CDR3 protein is CASSQGILAGVNEQYF. CDR3 DNA: TGCGCCAGCAGCCAAGGAATACTAGCGGGAGTCAACGAGCAGTACTTC. This chain joins TRBV4-3 and TRBJ2-7; TRBD2 agrees at 11 bases. The V gene's germline CDR1 is LGHNA and CDR2 YSLEER. V was pared by 1 base and J by 5 bases, with 7 bases of the junction left unmatched. This CDR3 spans 16 amino acids.

The chain combines TRBV30 with TRBJ1-1; 7 bases match TRBD1. In germline, CDR1 is GTSNPN, CDR2 SVGIG (reference sequence). The CDR3 spans 16 residues. Trimming cost V 1 base and J 1 base; bases outside gene matches: 9. The CDR3: CAWSGFRTGENTEAFF. CDR3 DNA: TGTGCCTGGAGTGGTTTTCGGACAGGAGAGAACACTGAAGCTTTCTTT.

The chain recombines TRBV28 with TRBJ2-1; 9 nucleotides align to TRBD2. The CDR3 runs to 16 residues. V dropped 5 bases and J dropped 5; count of bases not matched to a gene: 10. Germline V CDR1 and CDR2: MDHEN, SYDVKM. Written as DNA, the CDR3 is TGTGCCAGCAGTCCCGAAGCGGGAGGTCCCCACAATGAGCAGTTCTTC. Translation: CASSPEAGGPHNEQFF.